This entry features one TCR beta chain sequence. Its antigen remains unknown. The CDR3 has 16 residues. The source of the sample is a study of vaccination effects on CD4 cells after COVID-19. Whole-study results and caveats: Early post-infection timepoints were missing from the study, which also had few convalescent patients.

Expansion with viral peptide pools was applied to antigen-specific CD4+ T cells by the ViraFEST assay prior to sequencing. A 10-day culture period preceded the isolation of CD4+ T cells. The study found no prior SARS-CoV-2 infection in the vaccine recipients, who tested negative for nucleocapsid antibodies. Every well housed about 1.8 million PBMC, which grew in culture alongside about 9 IU/ml IL-2 and 10 ug/ml peptides. Data came from immunoSEQ multiplex PCR; TCRdb stores just in-frame clones and leaves some out. The sample lists about 34,000 clones, 73% occurring once. The chain is built from TRBV21-1 and TRBJ1-2; the table assigns TRBD1, which was not confirmed against the DNA. TRBV21-1 constitutes a pseudogene. The material sequenced was CD4+ T cells from PBMCs cultured with HCoV-OC43 spike peptides, taken before COVID-19 vaccination. Subset of the sample: HCoV-OC43 spike overlapping peptide pool stimulation. The TCR comes from a human donor who received a COVID-19 vaccine. The CDR3 sequence: CAGPRGLGQRSYGYTF. For the CDR3, the DNA is TGTGCCGGACCAAGGGGTTTAGGACAGCGATCCTATGGCTACACCTTC.